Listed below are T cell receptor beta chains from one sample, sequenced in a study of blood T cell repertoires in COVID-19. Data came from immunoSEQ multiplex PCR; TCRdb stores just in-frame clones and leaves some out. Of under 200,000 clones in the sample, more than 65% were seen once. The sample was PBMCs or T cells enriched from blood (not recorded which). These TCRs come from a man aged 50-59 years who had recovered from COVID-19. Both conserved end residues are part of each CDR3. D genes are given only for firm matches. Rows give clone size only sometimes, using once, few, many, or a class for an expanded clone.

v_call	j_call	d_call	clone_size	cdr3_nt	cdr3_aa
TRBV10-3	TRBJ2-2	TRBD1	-	TGTGCCATCAGTAGGGACAGGGGCGAGAACACCGGGGAGCTGTTTTTT	CAISRDRGENTGELFF
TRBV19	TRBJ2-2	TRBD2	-	TGTGCCAGTAGTAGCGGGACTAGCGGGGGGGGAGCGAACACCGGGGAGCTGTTTTTT	CASSSGTSGGGANTGELFF
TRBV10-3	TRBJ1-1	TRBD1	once	TGTGCCATCAGTGGCGGACAGGGGGCGGAGAACACTGAAGCTTTCTTT	CAISGGQGAENTEAFF
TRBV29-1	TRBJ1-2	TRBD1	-	TGCAGCGTGGACAGGGGGGCCTATGGCTACACCTTC	CSVDRGAYGYTF
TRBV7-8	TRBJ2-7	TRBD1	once	TGTGCCAGCAGCCCAGGGACAGACTACGAGCAGTACTTC	CASSPGTDYEQYF
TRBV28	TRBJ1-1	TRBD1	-	TGTGCCAGCAGTTTAGGCATCGGGACAGACACTGAAGCTTTCTTT	CASSLGIGTDTEAFF
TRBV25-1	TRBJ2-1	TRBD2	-	TGTGCCAGCAGCCCCCCCGATTTAGCGGGAGCGGTTGAGCAGTTCTTC	CASSPPDLAGAVEQFF
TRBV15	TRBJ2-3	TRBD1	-	TGTGCCACCAGCAGAGATCCCGGGACAGGGGTGAAGACAGATACGCAGTATTTT	CATSRDPGTGVKTDTQYF
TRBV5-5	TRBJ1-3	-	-	TGTGCCAGCAGCTACCACTCGACACCTTCCTCTGGAAACACCATATATTTT	CASSYHSTPSSGNTIYF
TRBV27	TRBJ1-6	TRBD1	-	TGTGCCAGCACGACGTGGACAGGCAATTCACCCCTCCACTTT	CASTTWTGNSPLHF
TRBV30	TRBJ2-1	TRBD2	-	TGTGCCTGGAGGGGCTCACTAGCGGGTACGAGAGGCCCGTTCTTC	CAWRGSLAGTRGPFF
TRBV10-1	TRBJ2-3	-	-	TGCGCCAGCAGTGAGTCGAAGGTCGGACAGAAGTTCGCTGCAGATACGCAGTATTTT	CASSESKVGQKFAADTQYF
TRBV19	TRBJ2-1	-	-	TGTGCCAGTAGTATCTCCCAGGGCCCTAACCGGAATGAGCAGTTCTTC	CASSISQGPNRNEQFF
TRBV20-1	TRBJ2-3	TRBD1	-	TGCAGTGCTAGTACGGGACAGGGGTTTGGCACAGATACGCAGTATTTT	CSASTGQGFGTDTQYF
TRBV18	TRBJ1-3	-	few	TGTGCCAGTCTGGAGGGTTCTGGAAACACCATATATTTT	CASLEGSGNTIYF
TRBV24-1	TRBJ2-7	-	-	TGTGCCACCACATCCGGGAGTCCGCCCTACGAGCAGTACTTC	CATTSGSPPYEQYF
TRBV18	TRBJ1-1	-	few	TGTGCCAGCTCAGACAGGAGCGCGTCTGAAGCTTTCTTT	CASSDRSASEAFF
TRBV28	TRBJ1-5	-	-	TGTGCCAGCACCTCCTTATTGGGGGCGAGTCAGCCCCAGCATTTT	CASTSLLGASQPQHF
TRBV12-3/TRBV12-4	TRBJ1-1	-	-	TGTGCCAGCGCGATCGGAAGGGGCACTGAAGCTTTCTTT	CASAIGRGTEAFF
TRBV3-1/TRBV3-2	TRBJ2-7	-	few	TGTGCCAGCAGCCAAGTACAGGGTAGGTACGAGCAGTACTTC	CASSQVQGRYEQYF
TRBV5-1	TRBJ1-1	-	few	TGCGCCAGCAGCTTGGCCGGGACACAGAACACTGAAGCTTTCTTT	CASSLAGTQNTEAFF
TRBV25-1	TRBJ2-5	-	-	TGTGCCAGCAGTGTTGGAGGAGGATCCCAAGAGACCCAGTACTTC	CASSVGGGSQETQYF
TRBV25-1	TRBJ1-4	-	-	TGTGCCAGCAGTCGCCCAGGGGCGGCAGATGAAAAACTGTTTTTT	CASSRPGAADEKLFF
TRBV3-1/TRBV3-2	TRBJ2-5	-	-	TGTGCCAGCAGCCAGCCCCGGGACTCAACCGGACAAGAGACCCAGTACTTC	CASSQPRDSTGQETQYF
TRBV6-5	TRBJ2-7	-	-	TGTGCCAGCAGTCGAGGGCGGAACTACGAGCAGTACTTC	CASSRGRNYEQYF
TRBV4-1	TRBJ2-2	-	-	TGCGCCAGCAGCCAAGATACAGTCAACACCGGGGAGCTGTTTTTT	CASSQDTVNTGELFF